These 16 T cell receptor beta chains originate from one sample sequenced in a study of cytomegalovirus exposure and HLA in healthy donors. This table comes from immunoSEQ multiplex PCR, and its TCRdb copy is limited to in-frame clones, with some not included. The profile shows about 120,000 clones, around nine tenths of them singletons. The sequenced sample consisted of PBMCs. These receptor sequences come from a young man in good health and CMV-seropositive.

The chain employs TRBV9 and TRBJ1-3, with D possibly TRBD1 on 5 matching bases. The CDR3 is made up of 14 amino acids. CDR1 SGDLS and CDR2 YYNGEE come from the germline V gene. V was trimmed by 6 bases and J by 0 bases, leaving 10 bases between them. This CDR3 reads CASKQGHSGNTIYF. CDR3 DNA sequence: TGTGCCAGCAAGCAGGGCCACTCTGGAAACACCATATATTTT.

This clone appeared a few times. The genes are TRBV27 and TRBJ2-1, with 7 positions matching TRBD1. This CDR3 has 16 residues. CDR1 and CDR2 (germline): MNHEY, SMNVEV (reference sequence). V lost 6 bases and J lost 8; bases outside the gene matches: 16. The CDR3 sequence is CASSPIDYRGQDEQFF. For the CDR3, the DNA is TGTGCCAGCAGCCCAATAGATTACAGAGGACAGGATGAGCAGTTCTTC.

This chain connects TRBV7-8 to TRBJ1-1; possible D gene TRBD1, 5 bases. Germline values: CDR1 SGHVS, CDR2 FQNEAQ. This CDR3 comprises 14 residues. Trimming cost V 2 bases and J 4 bases, with 11 bases left between them. The CDR3 bases are TGTGCCAGCAGCTTACCAGGGCTGGGCACTGAAGCTTTCTTT. This gives the protein CASSLPGLGTEAFF.

This chain uses TRBV19 with TRBJ1-2; perhaps TRBD1 as D (6 bases). Germline V gene lookup returns CDR1 LNHDA and CDR2 SQIVND (reference sequence). There are 14 residues in the CDR3. Trimming removed 4 bases at V and 7 bases at J, with 16 bases between. The CDR3 bases are TGTGCCAGTAGTAAACAAGGGGGTCTGAGTGGCTACACCTTC. This codes for CASSKQGGLSGYTF.

V is TRBV5-6 and J is TRBJ1-5; no clear D. Germline CDR1 and CDR2: SGHDT and YYEEEE. The CDR3 spans 19 residues. Trimming left V 0 bases short and J 1 base short, with 20 bases between. CDR3 protein: CASSLGGWGVRMSNQPQHF. CDR3 DNA: TGTGCCAGCAGCTTGGGCGGGTGGGGAGTACGGATGAGCAATCAGCCCCAGCATTTT.

J is TRBJ1-1 and V is TRBV7-9; perhaps TRBD1 as D (5 bases). CDR3 size: 12 residues. Per germline, CDR1 SEHNR and CDR2 FQNEAQ (reference sequence). Trimming took off 2 bases at V and 5 bases at J, with 6 bases between the two ends. CDR3 in DNA: TGTGCCAGCAGCTTACGGGGGACTGAAGCTTTCTTT. It codes for CASSLRGTEAFF.

V is TRBV11-2 and J is TRBJ1-3, with D possibly being TRBD1 (6 bases). V gave up 1 base and J gave up 0 bases, with 10 bases separating them. CDR1 is SGHAT, CDR2 FQNNGV, per germline. The CDR3 is 16 residues long. The CDR3 here is CASSLAGQLSGNTIYF. The CDR3 nucleotides read TGTGCCAGCAGCTTAGCGGGACAACTCTCTGGAAACACCATATATTTT.

The chain uses TRBV27 and TRBJ2-3, with 13 nucleotides matching TRBD2. V was pared by 5 bases and J by 0 bases, with 17 bases of the junction left unmatched. The CDR3 runs 21 residues. Per the germline V gene, CDR1 is MNHEY and CDR2 is SMNVEV (reference sequence). The CDR3 DNA reads as TGTGCCAGCAGTCGATGGGCCCCGGGACTAGCGGGGTTAATAAGCACAGATACGCAGTATTTT. Protein product: CASSRWAPGLAGLISTDTQYF.

This rearrangement joins TRBV5-1 to TRBJ1-1, with D perhaps matching TRBD1 (5 bases). There are 15 residues in the CDR3. V lost 2 bases to trimming and J lost 1 base, with 12 bases between them. Germline CDR1 is SGHRS and CDR2 is YFSETQ. CDR3 in DNA: TGCGCCAGCAGCTTTGCCAGGGTAGGGAACACTGAAGCTTTCTTT. It is translated as CASSFARVGNTEAFF.

The V gene is TRBV11-2, the J gene TRBJ2-5; D gene uncertain. Germline CDR1 SGHAT, CDR2 FQNNGV. This CDR3 contains 16 residues. The V end lost 1 base, the J end lost 3 bases, and 15 bases lay between the germline ends. The CDR3 DNA reads TGTGCCAGCAGCTTAGTACAGTCCACCCCGAAAGAGACCCAGTACTTC. Translating gives CASSLVQSTPKETQYF.

This chain links TRBV4-3 with TRBJ2-1, with unresolved D. The germline V gene has CDR1 LGHNA and CDR2 YSLEER. Deletions cut 1 base from V and 1 base from J, with 14 bases between. CDR3 length: 17 residues. The CDR3 sequence is CASSQGHAPRSYNEQFF. In DNA, the CDR3 is TGCGCCAGCAGCCAAGGTCACGCGCCCCGATCCTACAATGAGCAGTTCTTC.

This clone was detected a few times. The genes are TRBV6-5 and TRBJ2-3, with 9 bases that match TRBD1. Germline lookup yields CDR1 MNHEY and CDR2 SVGAGI. This CDR3 spans 14 amino acids. V was clipped by 7 bases and J by 3 bases; unmatched bases: 5. CDR3 DNA: TGTGCCAGCATGGACAGGGGACGGACAGATACGCAGTATTTT. Amino acids: CASMDRGRTDTQYF.

The chain recombines TRBV4-1 with TRBJ1-6, with 9 nucleotides matching TRBD1. The CDR3 covers 15 residues. Germline V CDR1 and CDR2: MGHRA, YSYEKL. Germline trimming cut 1 base from V and 9 bases from J; bases unmatched to any gene: 4. The CDR3 DNA reads as TGCGCCAGCAGCCAAGGGGGGACAGGGACTTCACCCCTCCACTTT. Protein sequence: CASSQGGTGTSPLHF.

The V call is TRBV11-3, the J call TRBJ1-1; maybe TRBD1 (6 bases). Germline V CDR1 and CDR2: SGHNT, YENEEA. V dropped 2 bases and J dropped 1 base, with 17 bases sitting between them. The CDR3 is made up of 17 amino acids. The chain's CDR3 is CASSLSRGAGSNTEAFF. CDR3 nucleotides: TGTGCCAGCAGCTTATCCAGGGGAGCGGGGTCGAACACTGAAGCTTTCTTT.

This clone has a single count. The chain uses TRBV2 and TRBJ2-7; D remains unclear. Germline CDR1 and CDR2: SNHLY and FYNNEI. Trimming removed 5 bases from V and 10 bases from J, with 12 bases in between. This CDR3 has 11 residues. The CDR3 loop is CASSLFLDQYF. CDR3 bases: TGTGCCAGCAGTTTATTTCTAGATCAGTACTTC.

The CDR3 DNA reads as TGCGCCAGCAGCTCTTCCCCGCCCGGGGATACGCAGTATTTT. This sequence encodes CASSSSPPGDTQYF. This chain uses TRBV5-1 with TRBJ2-3; D is ambiguous. The CDR3 covers 14 residues. CDR1 and CDR2 (germline): SGHRS, YFSETQ. The germline V and J ends were trimmed by 3 bases and 6 bases, with 14 bases remaining between them.